The 24 T cell receptor beta chains below were found in one sample sequenced in a study of CD4+ T cells in melanoma (dated by TCRdb to the early 2020s). The library was obtained by the immunoSEQ multiplex PCR assay. In TCRdb, the immuneACCESS table is reduced to in-frame sequences with V and J assigned. These tables do not hold every clone; where another copy was compared, an unresolved V gene accounts for under half, and the others remain unexplained. In all, the sample holds 7,500 to 10,000 clones, and around 70% of those were seen once. Around 24% of the sample belongs to the ten largest clones. The sequenced sample consisted of cells from a culture (not recorded whether cultured in vitro). The receptors come from a human donor with melanoma.

This rearrangement joins TRBV10-3 to TRBJ1-1, with unresolved D. The V and J ends lost 10 bases and 0 bases respectively, with 9 bases between them. The germline V gene has CDR1 ENHRY and CDR2 SYGVKD. The CDR3 spans 12 residues. CDR3 protein: CATKTLNTEAFF. CDR3 DNA sequence: TGTGCCACGAAGACCTTGAACACTGAAGCTTTCTTT.

This rearrangement joins TRBV11-2 to TRBJ1-2, with D uncertain. With 5 bases removed from V and 0 bases from J, the gap between germline ends came to 7 bases. The CDR3 length is 13 residues. The germline V gene has CDR1 SGHAT and CDR2 FQNNGV. CDR3 residues: CASSESTNYGYTF. For the CDR3, the DNA is TGTGCCAGCAGCGAGAGCACTAACTATGGCTACACCTTC.

This sequence joins TRBV6-5 and TRBJ1-3; 7 positions match TRBD1. V was clipped by 0 bases and J by 3 bases; unmatched bases: 2. From germline, CDR1 is MNHEY and CDR2 SVGAGI. The CDR3 contains 15 residues. CDR3 in DNA: TGTGCCAGCAGTTACTCGGGGACAGTTGGAAACACCATATATTTT. As protein: CASSYSGTVGNTIYF.

V gene TRBV3-1 (or the pseudogene TRBV3-2) combines with J gene TRBJ1-2; D ambiguous. V shed 3 bases and J shed 4 bases, with 27 bases lying between them. The CDR3 is made up of 19 amino acids. CDR1 LGHDT and CDR2 YNNKEL come from the germline V gene (reference sequence). CDR3 sequence (DNA): TGTGCCAGCAGCCATTTCTTGCGGCGGTCCGTCCTAGGGCGCTATGGCTACACCTTC. Protein: CASSHFLRRSVLGRYGYTF.

The chain uses TRBV6-5 and TRBJ2-7, with D maybe TRBD2 (5 bases). CDR1 and CDR2 from the germline V gene are MNHEY and SVGAGI. This CDR3 comprises 15 residues. V was cut by 2 bases and J by 6 bases, with 17 bases left in between. The CDR3, as DNA: TGTGCCAGCAGTTACATTAAGTCGGGGAACCTCGAGCAGTACTTC. Amino acids: CASSYIKSGNLEQYF.

The rearrangement links TRBV30 to TRBJ2-2, with a possible D match to TRBD2 (7 bases). CDR3 length: 14 residues. Germline V gives CDR1 GTSNPN, CDR2 SVGIG (reference sequence). V was pared by 4 bases and J by 5 bases, with 14 bases between. CDR3 sequence: CAWNRGGATGELFF. CDR3 bases: TGTGCCTGGAATAGGGGGGGGGCAACCGGGGAGCTGTTTTTT.

The rearrangement uses TRBV5-1 and TRBJ2-1; no firm D call. This CDR3 contains 15 residues. Trimming left V 0 bases short and J 2 bases short, with 9 bases between. The V gene's germline CDR1 is SGHRS and CDR2 YFSETQ. In DNA, the CDR3 is TGCGCCAGCAGCTTGGAGGACGGACCCTACAATGAGCAGTTCTTC. Translating gives CASSLEDGPYNEQFF.

CDR3 in amino acids: CASSEAVGNSPLHF. The DNA for the CDR3 is TGTGCCAGCAGTGAAGCCGTGGGCAATTCACCCCTCCACTTT. V gene TRBV6-1 combines with J gene TRBJ1-6, with unresolved D. The CDR3 is 14 amino acids. The germline V and J ends were trimmed by 0 bases and 7 bases, with 7 bases remaining between them. Germline V gene data show CDR1 as MNHNS and CDR2 as SASEGT.

The chain uses TRBV6-1 and TRBJ1-5; D is perhaps TRBD1 (6 bases). This CDR3 spans 16 amino acids. V was clipped by 4 bases and J by 3 bases, with 16 bases between them. The germline V gene has CDR1 MNHNS and CDR2 SASEGT. CDR3 sequence reads: CASSANPDRFNQPQHF. The CDR3 nucleotides read TGTGCCAGCAGTGCCAACCCCGACAGGTTCAATCAGCCCCAGCATTTT.

This clone was detected only a few times. The V and J genes are TRBV3-1 (or the pseudogene TRBV3-2) and TRBJ2-7; 8 bases align to TRBD2. CDR3 length: 17 residues. Germline loops: CDR1 LGHDT, CDR2 YNNKEL (reference sequence). V lost 6 bases to trimming and J lost 6 bases; unmatched junction nucleotides: 19. The CDR3 nucleotides are TGTGCCAGCAGTCTTCCCCACGGACGGGGGGGACAACGCGAGCAGTACTTC. This translates into CASSLPHGRGGQREQYF.

The V call is TRBV12-3 or TRBV12-4, the J call TRBJ2-3; D is uncertain. This CDR3 region has 10 residues. The V end lost 0 bases, the J end lost 13 bases, and 5 bases lay between the germline ends. The CDR3: CASSLARKYF. In nucleotides, the CDR3 is TGTGCCAGCAGTTTAGCGCGAAAGTATTTT.

The rearrangement uses TRBV5-1 and TRBJ1-6; weak D call: TRBD1 (5 bases). The V end lost 4 bases, the J end lost 3 bases, and 11 bases lay between the germline ends. The CDR3 has 15 amino acids. CDR1 and CDR2 from the germline V gene are SGHRS and YFSETQ. Here the CDR3 DNA reads TGCGCCAGCAGCGATAGACAGAACTATAATTCACCCCTCCACTTT. Residues: CASSDRQNYNSPLHF. Combining the CDR3 with reference TRBV5-1 and TRBJ1-6 gives the whole variable domain KAGVTQTPRYLIKTRGQQVTLSCSPISGHRSVSWYQQTPGQGLQFLFEYFSETQRNKGNFPGRFSGRQFSNSRSEMNVSTLELGDSALYLCASSDRQNYNSPLHFGNGTRLTVT.

This clone was counted between two and nine times. This chain uses TRBV30 with TRBJ1-6, with a weak D call TRBD1 (6 bases). Germline assignment: CDR1 GTSNPN and CDR2 SVGIG (reference sequence). The ends were cut back, 1 base at V and 1 base at J, with 8 bases in the middle. The CDR3 totals 15 residues. For the CDR3, the DNA is TGTGCCTGGAGTGACGGACAGTCCTATAATTCACCCCTCCACTTT. Protein sequence: CAWSDGQSYNSPLHF.

This clone is large. The chain employs TRBV14 and TRBJ1-1; D perhaps matches TRBD1 (5 bases). The CDR3 sequence is 13 residues long. Germline V gene sequence: CDR1 SGHDN, CDR2 FVKESK. V gave up 1 base and J gave up 4 bases, with 7 bases separating them. In DNA form, the CDR3 reads TGTGCCAGCAGCCAAGGGGGGAGCACTGAAGCTTTCTTT. It translates to CASSQGGSTEAFF. Supplemented by reference TRBV14 and TRBJ1-1, the full variable domain reads EAGVTQFPSHSVIEKGQTVTLRCDPISGHDNLYWYRRVMGKEIKFLLHFVKESKQDESGMPNNRFLAERTGGTYSTLKVQPAELEDSGVYFCASSQGGSTEAFFGQGTRLTVV.

The chain uses TRBV29-1 and TRBJ1-3, with D maybe TRBD1 (5 bases). V lost 2 bases and J 3 bases, leaving 26 bases between the germline ends. The germline V gene has CDR1 SQVTM and CDR2 ANQGSEA. The CDR3 totals 19 residues. The CDR3 reads CSVEKSRGGSRVYGNTIYF. Written as DNA, the CDR3 is TGCAGCGTTGAAAAGAGCCGGGGCGGGTCGAGGGTATATGGAAACACCATATATTTT.

The rearrangement uses TRBV3-1 (or the pseudogene TRBV3-2) and TRBJ2-5; D is unclear. This CDR3 is built from 12 residues. The germline V gene has CDR1 LGHDT and CDR2 YNNKEL (reference sequence). The V end lost 6 bases, the J end lost 10 bases, and 15 bases lay between the germline ends. CDR3 sequence reads: CASSLLSRNQYF. Here the CDR3 DNA reads TGTGCCAGCAGTCTCCTCTCTCGCAACCAGTACTTC.

The chain couples TRBV5-1 to TRBJ2-1; 8 bases line up with TRBD1. Germline V lookup: CDR1 SGHRS, CDR2 YFSETQ. The CDR3 extends over 14 amino acids. J was trimmed by 5 bases and V by 5 bases; bases with no gene match: 6. This CDR3 reads CASSMTGVDNEQFF. DNA of the CDR3: TGCGCCAGCAGTATGACAGGGGTCGACAATGAGCAGTTCTTC.

The V gene is TRBV6-5, the J gene TRBJ1-1; D is undetermined. Per germline, CDR1 MNHEY and CDR2 SVGAGI. The ends were cut back, 7 bases at V and 1 base at J, with 13 bases in the middle. CDR3 size: 14 residues. The CDR3, as DNA: TGTGCCAGCATAGTGCGTCAGACGAACACTGAAGCTTTCTTT. Its protein is CASIVRQTNTEAFF.

This clone was seen a few times. The V gene is TRBV7-6, the J gene TRBJ2-7; D remains ambiguous. Germline V gene sequence: CDR1 SGHVS, CDR2 FNYEAQ. CDR3 size: 10 residues. V was clipped by 3 bases and J by 6 bases, with 3 bases between them. This CDR3 is CASSFGEQYF. The DNA for the CDR3 is TGTGCCAGCAGCTTCGGCGAGCAGTACTTC.

The rearrangement uses TRBV6-1 and TRBJ1-2, with D possibly being TRBD1 (6 bases). Trimming left V 3 bases short and J 6 bases short, with 11 bases between. This CDR3 is 13 amino acids long. Germline loops: CDR1 MNHNS, CDR2 SASEGT. The chain's CDR3 is CASSERGRNGYTF. The CDR3 nucleotides read TGTGCCAGCAGTGAGCGGGGGCGGAATGGCTACACCTTC.

This chain connects TRBV5-1 to TRBJ1-2; D gene ambiguous. Germline V gene data show CDR1 as SGHRS and CDR2 as YFSETQ. This CDR3 contains 14 residues. V was trimmed by 0 bases and J by 8 bases, leaving 14 bases between them. CDR3: CASSLGAGGSGYTF. The CDR3 coding sequence is TGCGCCAGCAGCTTGGGGGCGGGAGGTAGCGGCTACACCTTC.

V is TRBV2 and J is TRBJ2-5, with 9 positions matching TRBD1. CDR1 SNHLY and CDR2 FYNNEI come from the germline V gene. J lost 4 bases, V lost 6 bases, and 12 bases had no gene match. The CDR3 contains 16 residues. The DNA for the CDR3 is TGTGCCAGCAGCTACACATACAGGGGGCTTAGAGAGACCCAGTACTTC. This codes for CASSYTYRGLRETQYF. Complete variable domain (other parts from reference TRBV2 and TRBJ2-5): EPEVTQTPSHQVTQMGQEVILRCVPISNHLYFYWYRQILGQKVEFLVSFYNNEISEKSEIFDDQFSVERPDGSNFTLKIRSTKLEDSAMYFCASSYTYRGLRETQYFGPGTRLLVL.

This clone was seen once. Other DNA sequences in the sample encode the same CDR3. V and J are TRBV2 and TRBJ2-7; no definite D call. The CDR3 covers 13 residues. Germline-derived CDR1 and CDR2 are SNHLY and FYNNEI. Trimming cost V 4 bases and J 0 bases, with 7 bases left between them. CDR3 loop: CASSVPLSYEQYF. CDR3 DNA: TGTGCCAGCAGTGTACCACTCTCCTACGAGCAGTACTTC.

V is TRBV7-9 and J is TRBJ2-1; 10 bases match TRBD2. This CDR3 spans 15 amino acids. Germline V lookup: CDR1 SEHNR, CDR2 FQNEAQ (reference sequence). Trimming took 3 bases from V and 8 from J; bases not matched to a gene: 7. CDR3 DNA sequence: TGTGCCAGCAGCTTGATGGCTAGCGGGGGACATGAGCAGTTCTTC. Translated, it gives CASSLMASGGHEQFF.